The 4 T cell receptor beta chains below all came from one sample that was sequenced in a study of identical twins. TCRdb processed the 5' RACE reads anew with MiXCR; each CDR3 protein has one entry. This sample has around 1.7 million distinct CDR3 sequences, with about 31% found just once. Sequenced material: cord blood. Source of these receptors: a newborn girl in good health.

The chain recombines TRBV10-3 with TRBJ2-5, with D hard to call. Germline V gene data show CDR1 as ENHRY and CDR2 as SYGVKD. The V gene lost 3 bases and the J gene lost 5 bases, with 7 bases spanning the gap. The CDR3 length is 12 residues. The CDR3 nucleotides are TGTGCCATCAGTGATCGGTCTGAGACCCAGTACTTC. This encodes CAISDRSETQYF.

The CDR3: CSVRRQGETQYF. CDR3 in DNA: TGCAGCGTTAGGCGCCAGGGGGAGACCCAGTACTTC. This rearrangement joins TRBV29-1 to TRBJ2-5; D possibly corresponds to TRBD1 (6 bases). Germline V CDR1 and CDR2: SQVTM, ANQGSEA. This CDR3 is 12 amino acids long. V lost 5 bases to trimming and J lost 5 bases, with 12 bases between them.

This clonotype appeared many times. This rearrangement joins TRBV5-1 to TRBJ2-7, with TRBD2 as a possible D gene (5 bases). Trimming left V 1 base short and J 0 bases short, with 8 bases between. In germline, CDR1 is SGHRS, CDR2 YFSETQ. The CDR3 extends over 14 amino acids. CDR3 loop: CASSLSAGSYEQYF. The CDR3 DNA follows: TGCGCCAGCAGCTTGAGTGCGGGCTCCTACGAGCAGTACTTC.

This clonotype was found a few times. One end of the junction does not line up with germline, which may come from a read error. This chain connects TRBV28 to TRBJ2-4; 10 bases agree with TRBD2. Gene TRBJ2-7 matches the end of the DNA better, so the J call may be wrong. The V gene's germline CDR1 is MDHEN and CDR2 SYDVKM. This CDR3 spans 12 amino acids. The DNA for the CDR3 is TGTGCCGGCAGCGGGAGGGCCTACGAGCAGTACTTC. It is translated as CAGSGRAYEQYF.